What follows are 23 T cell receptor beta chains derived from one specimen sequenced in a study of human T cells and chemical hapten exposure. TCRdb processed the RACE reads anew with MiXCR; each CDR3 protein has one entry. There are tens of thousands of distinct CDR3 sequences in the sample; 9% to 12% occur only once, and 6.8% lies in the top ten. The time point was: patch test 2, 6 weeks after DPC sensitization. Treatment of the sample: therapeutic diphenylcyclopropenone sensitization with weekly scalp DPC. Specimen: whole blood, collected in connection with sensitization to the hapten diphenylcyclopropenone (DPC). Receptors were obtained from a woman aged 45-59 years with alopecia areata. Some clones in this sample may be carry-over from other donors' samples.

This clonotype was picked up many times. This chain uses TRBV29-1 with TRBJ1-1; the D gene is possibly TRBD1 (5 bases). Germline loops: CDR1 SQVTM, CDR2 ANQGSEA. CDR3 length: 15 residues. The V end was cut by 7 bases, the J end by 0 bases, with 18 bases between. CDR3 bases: TGCAGCGCCGATGGTGGTATCAGGGTGAACACTGAAGCTTTCTTT. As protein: CSADGGIRVNTEAFF.

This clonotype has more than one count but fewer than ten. Written as DNA, the CDR3 is TGCAGTGCTCGAACAGACAGGGCCACCTACAATGAGCAGTTCTTC. This sequence encodes CSARTDRATYNEQFF. The rearrangement links TRBV20-1 to TRBJ2-1; 7 bases line up with TRBD1. This CDR3 is built from 15 residues. Trimming removed 5 bases from V and 2 bases from J; junction bases left unmatched: 9. Germline values: CDR1 DFQATT, CDR2 SNEGSKA (reference sequence).

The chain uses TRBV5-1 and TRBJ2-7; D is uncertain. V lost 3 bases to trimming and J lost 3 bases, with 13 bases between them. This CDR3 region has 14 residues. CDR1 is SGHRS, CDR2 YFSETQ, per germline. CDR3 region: CASSSDPASYEQYF. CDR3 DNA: TGCGCCAGCAGCTCGGACCCAGCAAGCTACGAGCAGTACTTC.

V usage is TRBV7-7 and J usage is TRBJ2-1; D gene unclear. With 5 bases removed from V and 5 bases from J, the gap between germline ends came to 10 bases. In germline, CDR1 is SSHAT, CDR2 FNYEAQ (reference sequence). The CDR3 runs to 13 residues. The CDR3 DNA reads TGTGCCAGCAGCCTATTAGCAGACAATGAGCAGTTCTTC. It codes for CASSLLADNEQFF. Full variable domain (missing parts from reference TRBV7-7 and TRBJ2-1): GAGVSQSPRYKVTKRGQDVTLRCDPISSHATLYWYQQALGQGPEFLTYFNYEAQPDKSGLPSDRFSAERPEGSISTLTIQRTEQRDSAMYRCASSLLADNEQFFGPGTRLTVL.

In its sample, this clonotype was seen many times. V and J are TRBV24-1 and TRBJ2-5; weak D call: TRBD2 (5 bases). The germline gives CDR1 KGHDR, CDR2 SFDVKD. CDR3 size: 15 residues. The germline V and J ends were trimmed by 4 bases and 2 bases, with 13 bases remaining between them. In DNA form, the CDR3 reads TGTGCCACCAGTGAACGGGGTGCACCACAAGAGACCCAGTACTTC. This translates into CATSERGAPQETQYF.

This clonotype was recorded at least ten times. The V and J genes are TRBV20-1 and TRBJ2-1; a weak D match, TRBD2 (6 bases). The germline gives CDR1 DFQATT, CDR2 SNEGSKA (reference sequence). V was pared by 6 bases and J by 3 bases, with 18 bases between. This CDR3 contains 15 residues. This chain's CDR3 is CSAKREDQYYNEQFF. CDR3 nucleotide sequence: TGCAGTGCCAAGAGGGAGGATCAATACTACAATGAGCAGTTCTTC.

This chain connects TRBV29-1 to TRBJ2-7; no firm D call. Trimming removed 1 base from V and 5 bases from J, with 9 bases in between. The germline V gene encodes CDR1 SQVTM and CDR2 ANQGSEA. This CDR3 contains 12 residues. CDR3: CSVEGVNDEQYF. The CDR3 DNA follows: TGCAGCGTTGAAGGGGTAAACGACGAGCAGTACTTC.

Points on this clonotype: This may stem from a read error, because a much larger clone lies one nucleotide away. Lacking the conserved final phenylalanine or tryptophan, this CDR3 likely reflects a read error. In DNA form, the CDR3 reads TGTGCCAGCAGCACAAGACCAGATACGCAGTATTAT. Its protein product is CASSTRPDTQYY. This chain joins TRBV7-2 and TRBJ2-3; D unresolved. V was pared by 5 bases and J by 4 bases, with 7 bases between. Germline V CDR1 and CDR2: SGHTA, FQGNSA. CDR3 length: 12 amino acids.

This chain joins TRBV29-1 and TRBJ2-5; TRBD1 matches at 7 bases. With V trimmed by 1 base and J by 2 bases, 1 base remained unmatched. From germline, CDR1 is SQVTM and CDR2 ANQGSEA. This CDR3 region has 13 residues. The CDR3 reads CSVEGDSQETQYF. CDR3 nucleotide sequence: TGCAGCGTTGAAGGGGACAGTCAAGAGACCCAGTACTTC.

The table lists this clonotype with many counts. The CDR3 protein is CASSLGAGQRSAPYEQYF. The CDR3 DNA reads as TGTGCCAGCAGCTTAGGGGCCGGGCAGCGGTCGGCCCCCTACGAGCAGTACTTC. V gene TRBV13 combines with J gene TRBJ2-7, with D perhaps matching TRBD2 (5 bases). The V gene's germline CDR1 is PRHDT and CDR2 FYEKMQ (reference sequence). V was pared by 0 bases and J by 2 bases, with 20 bases between. The CDR3 covers 18 residues.

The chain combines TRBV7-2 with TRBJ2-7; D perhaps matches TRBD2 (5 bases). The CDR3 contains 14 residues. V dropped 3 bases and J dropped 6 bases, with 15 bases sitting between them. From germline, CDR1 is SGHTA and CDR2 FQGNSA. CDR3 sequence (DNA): TGTGCCAGCAGCTTCGACCGACTAAGGGTCGAGCAGTACTTC. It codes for CASSFDRLRVEQYF.

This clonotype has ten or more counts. As DNA, the CDR3 is TGTGCCAGCACCACAGGGAGCTCAGATACGCAGTATTTT. It encodes CASTTGSSDTQYF. The V call is TRBV6-2 or TRBV6-3, the J call TRBJ2-3; weak D call: TRBD1 (6 bases). This CDR3 is 13 amino acids long. CDR1 and CDR2 (germline): MNHEY, SVGEGT. V was trimmed by 7 bases and J by 4 bases, leaving 12 bases between them.

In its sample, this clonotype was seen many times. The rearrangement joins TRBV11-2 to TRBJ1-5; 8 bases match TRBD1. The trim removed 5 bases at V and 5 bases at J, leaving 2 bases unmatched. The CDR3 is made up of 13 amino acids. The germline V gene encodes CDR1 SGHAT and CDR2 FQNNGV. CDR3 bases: TGTGCCAGCAGCGAGGACAGGGATCAGCCCCAGCATTTT. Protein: CASSEDRDQPQHF.

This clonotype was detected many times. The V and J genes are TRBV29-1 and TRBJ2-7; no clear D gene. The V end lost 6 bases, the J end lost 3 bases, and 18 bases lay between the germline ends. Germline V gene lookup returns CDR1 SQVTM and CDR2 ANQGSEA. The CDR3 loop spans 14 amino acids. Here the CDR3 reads CSVAEQANYYEQYF. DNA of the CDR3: TGCAGCGTAGCCGAGCAGGCGAACTACTACGAGCAGTACTTC.

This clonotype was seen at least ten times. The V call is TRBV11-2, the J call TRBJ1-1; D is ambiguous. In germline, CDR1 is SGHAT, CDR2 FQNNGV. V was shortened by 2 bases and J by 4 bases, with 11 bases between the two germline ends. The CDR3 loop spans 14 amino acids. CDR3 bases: TGTGCCAGCAGCTTAACCAGGACGAGCACTGAAGCTTTCTTT. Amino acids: CASSLTRTSTEAFF.

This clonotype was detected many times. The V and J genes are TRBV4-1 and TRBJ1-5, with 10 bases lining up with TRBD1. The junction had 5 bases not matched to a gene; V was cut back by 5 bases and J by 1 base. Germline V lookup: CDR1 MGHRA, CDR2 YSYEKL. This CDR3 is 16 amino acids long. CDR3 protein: CASSNRDRGSNQPQHF. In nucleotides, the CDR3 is TGCGCCAGCAGCAACCGGGACAGGGGAAGCAATCAGCCCCAGCATTTT.

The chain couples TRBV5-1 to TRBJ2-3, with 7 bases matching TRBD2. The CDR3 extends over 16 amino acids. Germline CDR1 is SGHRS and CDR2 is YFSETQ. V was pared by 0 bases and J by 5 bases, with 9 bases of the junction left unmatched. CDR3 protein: CASSLAPSGVGDTQYF. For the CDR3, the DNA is TGCGCCAGCAGCTTGGCTCCTAGCGGAGTCGGAGATACGCAGTATTTT.

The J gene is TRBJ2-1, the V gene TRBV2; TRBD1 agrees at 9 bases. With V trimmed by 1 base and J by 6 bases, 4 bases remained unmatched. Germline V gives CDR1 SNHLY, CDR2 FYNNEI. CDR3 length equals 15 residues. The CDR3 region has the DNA TGTGCCAGCAGTGAAGAGGGACAGGGAATCAATGAGCAGTTCTTC. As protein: CASSEEGQGINEQFF.

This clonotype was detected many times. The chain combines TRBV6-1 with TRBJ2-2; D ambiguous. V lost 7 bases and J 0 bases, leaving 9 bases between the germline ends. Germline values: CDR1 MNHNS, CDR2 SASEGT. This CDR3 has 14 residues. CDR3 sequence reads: CASTPKTNTGELFF. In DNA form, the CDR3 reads TGTGCCAGCACTCCTAAAACGAACACCGGGGAGCTGTTTTTT.

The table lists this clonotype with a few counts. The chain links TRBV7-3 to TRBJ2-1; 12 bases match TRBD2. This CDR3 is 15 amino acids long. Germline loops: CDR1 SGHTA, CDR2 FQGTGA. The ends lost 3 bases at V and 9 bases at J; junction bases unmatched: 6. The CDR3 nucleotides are TGTGCCAGCAGCTTGACTAGCGGGAGCGTTCTTGAGCAGTTCTTC. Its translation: CASSLTSGSVLEQFF.

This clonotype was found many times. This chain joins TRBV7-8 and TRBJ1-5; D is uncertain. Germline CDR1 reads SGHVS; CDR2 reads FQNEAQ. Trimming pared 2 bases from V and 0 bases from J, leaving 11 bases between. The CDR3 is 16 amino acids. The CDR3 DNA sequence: TGTGCCAGCAGCTTAACTACAGTCTATAGCAATCAGCCCCAGCATTTT. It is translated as CASSLTTVYSNQPQHF.

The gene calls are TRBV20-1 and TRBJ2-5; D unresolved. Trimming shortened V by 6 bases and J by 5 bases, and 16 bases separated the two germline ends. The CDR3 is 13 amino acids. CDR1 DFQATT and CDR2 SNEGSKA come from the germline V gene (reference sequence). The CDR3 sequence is CSAEQGLRETQYF. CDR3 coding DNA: TGCAGTGCCGAGCAAGGGTTGAGGGAGACCCAGTACTTC.

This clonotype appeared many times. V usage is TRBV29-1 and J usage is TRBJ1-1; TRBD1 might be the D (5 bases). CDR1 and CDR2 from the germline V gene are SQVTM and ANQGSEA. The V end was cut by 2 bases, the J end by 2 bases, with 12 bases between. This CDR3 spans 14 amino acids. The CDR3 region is CSVEKMGGNTEAFF. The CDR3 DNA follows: TGCAGCGTTGAAAAAATGGGGGGTAACACTGAAGCTTTCTTT.